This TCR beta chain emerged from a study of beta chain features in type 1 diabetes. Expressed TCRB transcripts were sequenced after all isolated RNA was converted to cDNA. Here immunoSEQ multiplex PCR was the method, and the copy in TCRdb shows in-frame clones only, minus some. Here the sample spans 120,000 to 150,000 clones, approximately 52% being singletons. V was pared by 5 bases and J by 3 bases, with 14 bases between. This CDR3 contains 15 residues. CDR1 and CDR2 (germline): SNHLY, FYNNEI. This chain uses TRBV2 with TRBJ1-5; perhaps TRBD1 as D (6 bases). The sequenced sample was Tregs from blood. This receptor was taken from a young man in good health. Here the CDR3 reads CASSIRQVNNQPQHF. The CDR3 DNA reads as TGTGCCAGCAGTATCCGACAGGTGAACAATCAGCCCCAGCATTTT.